This is a list of T cell receptor beta chains from one sample in a study of response to subunit inactivated influenza vaccine. TCRdb processed the RT-PCR reads anew with MiXCR; each CDR3 protein has one entry. Altogether about 480,000 distinct CDR3 sequences are present, 10% to 15% being singletons, with the ten largest covering around 13%. The source material was PBMCs from blood, sampled more than 35 days after vaccination. All receptors come from a man in his forties or fifties who received an inactivated influenza vaccine. The CDR3 runs from the conserved cysteine through the conserved F or W. Each record gives: D gene, clone size, J gene, V gene, CDR3 DNA, CDR3 protein. A D gene is named only where the DNA matches it firmly. Size tells how often a clone was seen (once, few, many) or the class of an expanded clone, and some rows leave it out.

>NA|many|TRBJ2-3|TRBV12-3/TRBV12-4
TGTGCCAGCAGTTTAGTCCCGCGGACAGATACGCAGTATTTT
CASSLVPRTDTQYF
>TRBD1|NA|TRBJ2-5|TRBV11-2
TGTGCCAGCAGCTTTCCTAACCAGGACAGGAAAAACGCAGAGACCCAGTACTTC
CASSFPNQDRKNAETQYF
>TRBD1|few|TRBJ2-7|TRBV24-1
TGTGCCACGGGACAGGACGGATCCTACGAGCAGTACTTC
CATGQDGSYEQYF
>NA|NA|TRBJ1-1|TRBV27
TGTGCCAGCGGTTTTGGGTTCGCTGAAGCTTTCTTT
CASGFGFAEAFF
>NA|many|TRBJ1-5|TRBV12-3/TRBV12-4
TGTGCCAGCAGTTTTTCCGGTCAGCCCCAGCATTTT
CASSFSGQPQHF
>TRBD1|few|TRBJ2-7|TRBV12-3/TRBV12-4
TGTGCCAGCACCCGGACAGGGACCGCCTACGAGCAGTACTTC
CASTRTGTAYEQYF
>TRBD1|NA|TRBJ1-5|TRBV6-2/TRBV6-3
TGTGCCAGCAGTCAGTTCCGGGACAGGGCCCAGCATTTT
CASSQFRDRAQHF
>NA|NA|TRBJ2-3|TRBV18
TGTGCCAGCTCACCGAGCAGGGTAGGGAGCACAGATACGCAGTATTTT
CASSPSRVGSTDTQYF
>TRBD1|many|TRBJ2-3|TRBV29-1
TGCAGCGTTGGAAGTTATCGGACAGGGATTATAGATACGCAGTATTTT
CSVGSYRTGIIDTQYF
>NA|NA|TRBJ1-1|TRBV29-1
TGCAGCGTTTTCCGGTTGAACACTGAAGCTTTCTTT
CSVFRLNTEAFF
>TRBD2|NA|TRBJ2-5|TRBV5-1
TGCGCCAGCAGCTTGCCTAGCGGGATCCCAGAGACCCAGTACTTC
CASSLPSGIPETQYF
>TRBD2|few|TRBJ2-3|TRBV7-9
TGTGCCAGCAGCTTAGCGCGGGAGGGCCAGATAGATACGCAGTATTTT
CASSLAREGQIDTQYF
>TRBD1|NA|TRBJ1-5|TRBV7-2
TGTGCCAGCAGCGAACAGGGGGCTGCCGGGCAGCCCCAGCATTTT
CASSEQGAAGQPQHF
>TRBD1|few|TRBJ2-1|TRBV12-3/TRBV12-4
TGTGCCAGCAGACAGGGGGCCCCCTACAATGAGCAGTTCTTC
CASRQGAPYNEQFF
>TRBD2|NA|TRBJ2-7|TRBV5-1
TGCGCCAGCAGCTTGGTTAGCGGGGGCGAGCAGTACTTC
CASSLVSGGEQYF
>NA|NA|TRBJ1-2|TRBV29-1
TGCAGCGTTCTAACCAACTATGGCTACACCTTC
CSVLTNYGYTF